The present TCR beta chain was sequenced within a study of cytomegalovirus exposure and HLA in healthy donors. In the PCR, 60 Vbeta and 13 Jbeta primers were used. The data were produced by immunoSEQ multiplex PCR, yet TCRdb's version contains in-frame clones alone and is incomplete. The data show about 110,000 clones, more than 75% seen once. Study-wide results and limits: Reports indicate that TCR beta sequences accurately predicted the HLA-A and HLA-B alleles of most subjects. The availability of immune exposure information extended only to CMV serostatus.

To note about this clone: What it binds is not known.

This CDR3 has 15 amino acids. V gave up 0 bases and J gave up 3 bases; unmatched junction bases: 5. Germline V gives CDR1 SGDLS, CDR2 YYNGEE. The chain is built from TRBV9 and TRBJ2-7, with 8 bases that match TRBD1. The sequence came from a young man in good health and CMV-seropositive. Sequences were obtained from PBMCs. The CDR3 DNA sequence: TGTGCCAGCAGCGTAGGGGACAGGCTATACTACGAGCAGTACTTC. It specifies CASSVGDRLYYEQYF.